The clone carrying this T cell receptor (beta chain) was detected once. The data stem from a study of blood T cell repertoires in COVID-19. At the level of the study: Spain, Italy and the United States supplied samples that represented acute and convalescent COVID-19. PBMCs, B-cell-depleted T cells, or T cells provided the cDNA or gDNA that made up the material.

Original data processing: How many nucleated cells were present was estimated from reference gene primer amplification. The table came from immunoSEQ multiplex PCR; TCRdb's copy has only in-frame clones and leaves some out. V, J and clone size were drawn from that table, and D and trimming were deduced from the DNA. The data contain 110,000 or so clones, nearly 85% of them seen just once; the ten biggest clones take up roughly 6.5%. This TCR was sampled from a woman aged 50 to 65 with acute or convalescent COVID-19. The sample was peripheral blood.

CDR3 protein: CASRGGQRNTEAFF. The CDR3 DNA follows: TGTGCCAGCCGGGGGGGACAGAGGAACACTGAAGCTTTCTTT. The V and J genes are TRBV6-5 and TRBJ1-1; 7 bases agree with TRBD1. V lost 8 bases to trimming and J lost 1 base; unmatched junction nucleotides: 7. The germline V gene encodes CDR1 MNHEY and CDR2 SVGAGI. The CDR3 contains 14 residues.